What follows are 25 T cell receptor beta chains derived from one specimen sequenced in a study of blood T cells in healthy people across ages. Then a second PCR, running roughly 7 to 11 cycles, was carried out with a sample-barcoded 5' primer and a J-beta primer mix. TCRdb redid the calling of the 5' RACE reads with MiXCR, one entry per CDR3 protein. The sample includes approximately 900,000 distinct CDR3 sequences, 25% to 35% of them seen just once. The same data also contributed to another study, on T cells of mothers and their children.

Sequencing input: blood. These receptors originate from a woman aged 40 to 50 in good health.

This clonotype came up many times. The rearrangement uses TRBV7-6 and TRBJ2-1, with D uncertain. Germline values: CDR1 SGHVS, CDR2 FNYEAQ. V was cut by 1 base and J by 3 bases, with 7 bases left in between. The CDR3 runs to 14 residues. CDR3: CASSLEGFYNEQFF. DNA for the CDR3: TGTGCCAGCAGCTTAGAGGGTTTCTACAATGAGCAGTTCTTC.

There are many counts of this clonotype. This rearrangement joins TRBV7-3 to TRBJ2-3; TRBD2 matches 10 bases. V shed 6 bases, J shed 0 bases, and the junction held 6 bases outside the gene matches. The CDR3 is made up of 16 amino acids. Germline V gene data show CDR1 as SGHTA and CDR2 as FQGTGA. CDR3 residues: CASSPTSGLSTDTQYF. CDR3 nucleotides: TGTGCCAGCAGTCCGACTAGCGGGCTAAGCACAGATACGCAGTATTTT. The full variable domain, rest sourced from reference TRBV7-3 and TRBJ2-3, is GAGVSQTPSNKVTEKGKYVELRCDPISGHTALYWYRQSLGQGPEFLIYFQGTGAADDSGLPNDRFFAVRPEGSVSTLKIQRTERGDSAVYLCASSPTSGLSTDTQYFGPGTRLTVL.

This clonotype was detected many times. The chain couples TRBV4-1 to TRBJ1-2; TRBD1 matches at 8 bases. This CDR3 has 14 residues. The J segment lost 6 bases and the V segment lost 3 bases, leaving 6 bases of the junction unmatched. Germline loops: CDR1 MGHRA, CDR2 YSYEKL. CDR3 sequence: CASSQPRQGNGYTF. The CDR3, as DNA: TGCGCCAGCAGCCAGCCCAGACAGGGGAATGGCTACACCTTC.

This clonotype was recorded many times. J is TRBJ2-5 and V is TRBV18; D tentatively fits TRBD1 or TRBD2 (5 bases each). The CDR3 has 13 amino acids. Trimming removed 4 bases at V and 0 bases at J, with 6 bases between. Per the germline V gene, CDR1 is KGHSH and CDR2 is LQKENI. The CDR3: CASSRDHQETQYF. The CDR3 DNA reads as TGTGCCAGCTCACGGGACCACCAAGAGACCCAGTACTTC.

A few counts support this clonotype. The genes are TRBV3-1 and TRBJ2-7, with 8 nucleotides matching TRBD2. The germline gives CDR1 LGHDT, CDR2 YNNKEL (reference sequence). The CDR3 length is 16 residues. V lost 4 bases and J lost 2; bases outside the gene matches: 10. The CDR3 reads CASSPQPGTRAYEQYF. CDR3 DNA: TGTGCCAGCAGCCCGCAACCCGGGACTAGGGCCTACGAGCAGTACTTC.

This clonotype occurred a few times. V usage is TRBV12-3 or TRBV12-4 and J usage is TRBJ2-3, with D possibly matching TRBD2 (5 bases). This CDR3 has 15 amino acids. V lost 6 bases to trimming and J lost 1 base, with 14 bases between them. CDR3 DNA: TGTGCCAGCAGCCCCCGACTATCGGGCACAGATACGCAGTATTTT. This codes for CASSPRLSGTDTQYF.

This clonotype was observed a handful of times. This chain joins TRBV7-2 and TRBJ1-6; D is possibly TRBD1 (6 bases). The CDR3 is 14 residues long. Looked up from germline, CDR1 is SGHTA and CDR2 is FQGNSA. V was shortened by 4 bases and J by 9 bases, with 13 bases between the two germline ends. The CDR3 coding sequence is TGTGCCAGCAGCTCCCTGACAGGCTCTTCACCCCTCCACTTT. It is translated as CASSSLTGSSPLHF.

There are many counts of this clonotype. V gene TRBV20-1 combines with J gene TRBJ2-5; D may be TRBD1 (6 bases). Germline V gene lookup returns CDR1 DFQATT and CDR2 SNEGSKA (reference sequence). The length of the CDR3 is 14 residues. The CDR3 region is CSPRAGGGTETQYF. In DNA form, the CDR3 reads TGCAGCCCCCGCGCCGGTGGGGGCACGGAGACCCAGTACTTC.

Concerning this clonotype: A much larger clone is a single base away; this may be a read error. The V gene is TRBV7-9, the J gene TRBJ1-4; 12 bases match TRBD1. The CDR3 is made up of 15 amino acids. The trim removed 5 bases at V and 7 bases at J, leaving 5 bases unmatched. Germline V gene sequence: CDR1 SEHNR, CDR2 FQNEAQ (reference sequence). CDR3 region: CASSRDRGQSEKLFF. The CDR3 nucleotides are TGTGCCAGCAGCCGGGACAGGGGGCAGTCTGAAAAACTGTTTTTT. Looking up the rest from reference TRBV7-9 and TRBJ1-4 gives the full variable domain: DTGVSQNPRHKITKRGQNVTFRCDPISEHNRLYWYRQTLGQGPEFLTYFQNEAQLEKSRLLSDRFSAERPKGSFSTLEIQRTEQGDSAMYLCASSRDRGQSEKLFFGSGTQLSVL.

The chain couples TRBV28 to TRBJ1-6, with D unclear. This CDR3 contains 12 residues. Trimming left V 8 bases short and J 6 bases short, with 8 bases between. Germline V gene lookup returns CDR1 MDHEN and CDR2 SYDVKM. CDR3 region: CASGELNSPLHF. The CDR3 DNA follows: TGTGCCAGCGGGGAACTTAATTCACCCCTCCACTTT.

The genes are TRBV5-1 and TRBJ1-1, with D perhaps TRBD1 (5 bases). V was trimmed by 0 bases and J by 5 bases, leaving 11 bases between them. This CDR3 comprises 14 residues. Germline values: CDR1 SGHRS, CDR2 YFSETQ. The CDR3: CASSLDWGGTEAFF. DNA of the CDR3: TGCGCCAGCAGCTTGGATTGGGGGGGGACTGAAGCTTTCTTT.

This clonotype was observed a few times. The chain combines TRBV28 with TRBJ2-5; TRBD1 is a possible D gene (7 bases). The CDR3 has 13 residues. In germline, CDR1 is MDHEN, CDR2 SYDVKM. Trimming shortened V by 7 bases and J by 4 bases, and 13 bases separated the two germline ends. CDR3 in amino acids: CASIPGGTETQYF. CDR3 coding DNA: TGTGCCAGCATCCCAGGGGGGACAGAGACCCAGTACTTC.

This clonotype was detected ten times or more. The rearrangement uses TRBV7-2 and TRBJ2-7, with 9 bases aligning to TRBD1. The V gene's germline CDR1 is SGHTA and CDR2 FQGNSA. The CDR3 totals 13 residues. The ends lost 8 bases at V and 3 bases at J; junction bases unmatched: 5. The DNA for the CDR3 is TGTGCCAGCCGCGGACAGGGGAACTACGAGCAGTACTTC. Its protein is CASRGQGNYEQYF.

J is TRBJ2-3 and V is TRBV12-3 or TRBV12-4; no clear D. Deletions cut 7 bases from V and 1 base from J, with 12 bases between. The CDR3 covers 14 residues. The CDR3 DNA follows: TGTGCCAGCACCTCCGGACCGGGCACAGATACGCAGTATTTT. Translated, it gives CASTSGPGTDTQYF.

Many counts were recorded for this clonotype. The gene calls are TRBV28 and TRBJ1-2; 8 bases match TRBD1. This CDR3 contains 18 residues. Germline V lookup: CDR1 MDHEN, CDR2 SYDVKM. V lost 2 bases and J lost 0; bases outside the gene matches: 11. CDR3 nucleotides: TGTGCCAGCAGTTTACTGGACAGGGCCCTTCGAGCTAACTATGGCTACACCTTC. Amino acids: CASSLLDRALRANYGYTF.

This clonotype was counted only a few times. The chain uses TRBV5-1 and TRBJ1-4; D perhaps matches TRBD1 (5 bases). This CDR3 spans 17 amino acids. Germline V gives CDR1 SGHRS, CDR2 YFSETQ. The germline V and J ends were trimmed by 1 base and 4 bases, with 17 bases remaining between them. Here the CDR3 reads CASSLRDGGKDNEKLFF. CDR3 DNA sequence: TGCGCCAGCAGCTTGAGGGACGGGGGAAAGGATAATGAAAAACTGTTTTTT.

This clonotype came up many times. The chain has TRBV15 and TRBJ1-4, with D unclear. The germline gives CDR1 LNHNV, CDR2 YYDKDF (reference sequence). V was trimmed by 3 bases and J by 6 bases, leaving 23 bases between them. The CDR3 loop spans 18 amino acids. CDR3 sequence: CATSRAKGRPRGHEKLFF. CDR3 coding DNA: TGTGCCACCAGCAGGGCCAAAGGGAGGCCCCGGGGTCATGAAAAACTGTTTTTT.

The genes are TRBV7-9 and TRBJ1-1, with D tentatively TRBD1 (6 bases). Germline V gene sequence: CDR1 SEHNR, CDR2 FQNEAQ (reference sequence). There are 14 residues in the CDR3. Trimming removed 5 bases from V and 3 bases from J, with 13 bases in between. As DNA, the CDR3 is TGTGCCAGCAGCACCGACAGGATTTACACTGAAGCTTTCTTT. It yields the protein CASSTDRIYTEAFF.

In the case of this clonotype: An end of the junction does not agree with germline; a read error may underlie this. The V gene is TRBV3-1, the J gene TRBJ1-1; D is perhaps TRBD1 (5 bases). The CDR3 totals 14 residues. The V gene's germline CDR1 is LGHDT and CDR2 YNNKEL (reference sequence). CDR3 sequence (DNA): TGTGCCAACAGCCAGAGGGACCTTGGGGCTGAAGCTTTCTTT. As protein: CANSQRDLGAEAFF.

V gene TRBV3-1 combines with J gene TRBJ2-5; TRBD2 is a possible D gene (6 bases). V was cut by 2 bases and J by 1 base, with 20 bases left in between. The CDR3 has 18 residues. CDR1 is LGHDT and CDR2 is YNNKEL in the germline V gene (reference sequence). The CDR3 region has the DNA TGTGCCAGCAGCCAATGCCCCCGGGCGGGGAGTTCCCAAGAGACCCAGTACTTC. Residues: CASSQCPRAGSSQETQYF.

A word on this clonotype: One junction end disagrees with the germline gene, perhaps due to a read error. The genes are TRBV5-5 and TRBJ2-7, with D uncertain. CDR3 length equals 14 residues. The V gene's germline CDR1 is SGHKS and CDR2 YYEKEE (reference sequence). CDR3 nucleotides: TGTGCCGGCAGCTTGTCGGCGGATTACTACGAGCAGTACTTC. Amino acid sequence: CAGSLSADYYEQYF.

This clonotype was seen only a few times. The rearrangement joins TRBV11-2 to TRBJ1-1; no definite D call. Germline loops: CDR1 SGHAT, CDR2 FQNNGV. The CDR3 is made up of 15 amino acids. V lost 0 bases to trimming and J lost 0 bases, with 8 bases between them. The CDR3 protein is CASSLDAHVNTEAFF. For the CDR3, the DNA is TGTGCCAGCAGCTTAGACGCACACGTGAACACTGAAGCTTTCTTT.

This chain joins TRBV20-1 and TRBJ1-1; 8 bases are a match to TRBD1. Germline CDR1 and CDR2: DFQATT and SNEGSKA (reference sequence). The CDR3 sequence is 18 residues long. After removal of 1 base from V and 1 base from J, the junction contained 14 bases not matched to a gene. This CDR3 reads CSARGGRLDRGRNTEAFF. The DNA of the CDR3 is TGCAGTGCTAGAGGAGGTAGATTAGACAGGGGTCGGAACACTGAAGCTTTCTTT.

This clonotype has a handful of counts. The gene calls are TRBV20-1 and TRBJ1-6; no clear D. The V gene lost 4 bases and the J gene lost 0 bases, with 10 bases spanning the gap. The length of the CDR3 is 15 residues. Germline loops: CDR1 DFQATT, CDR2 SNEGSKA (reference sequence). This chain's CDR3 is CSAIADLSYNSPLHF. The CDR3, as DNA: TGCAGTGCTATCGCCGACCTCTCCTATAATTCACCCCTCCACTTT.

This clonotype was recorded at least ten times. The V call is TRBV7-9, the J call TRBJ1-1; D unresolved. CDR1 and CDR2 (germline): SEHNR, FQNEAQ (reference sequence). The CDR3 totals 11 residues. Trimming stripped 10 bases from V and 13 bases from J, with 19 bases between. Here the CDR3 DNA reads TGTGCCACCCAAACGTGGGCAGGCGATTTCTTT. Its translation is CATQTWAGDFF. The full variable domain, rest sourced from reference TRBV7-9 and TRBJ1-1, is DTGVSQNPRHKITKRGQNVTFRCDPISEHNRLYWYRQTLGQGPEFLTYFQNEAQLEKSRLLSDRFSAERPKGSFSTLEIQRTEQGDSAMYLCATQTWAGDFFGQGTRLTVV.